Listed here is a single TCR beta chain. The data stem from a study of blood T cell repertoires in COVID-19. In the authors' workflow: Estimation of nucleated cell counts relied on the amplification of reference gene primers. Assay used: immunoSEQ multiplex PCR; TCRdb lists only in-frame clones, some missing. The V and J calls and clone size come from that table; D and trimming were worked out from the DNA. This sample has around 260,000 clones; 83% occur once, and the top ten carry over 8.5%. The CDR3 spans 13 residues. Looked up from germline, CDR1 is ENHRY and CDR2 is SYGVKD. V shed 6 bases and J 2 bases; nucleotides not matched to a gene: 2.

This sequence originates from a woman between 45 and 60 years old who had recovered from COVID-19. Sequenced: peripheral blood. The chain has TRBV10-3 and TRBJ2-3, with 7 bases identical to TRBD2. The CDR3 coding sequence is TGTGCCATCAGAGCGGGACCCACAGATACGCAGTATTTT. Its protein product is CAIRAGPTDTQYF.